This TCR beta chain is drawn from a study of blood T cell repertoires in COVID-19. As for the study in general: COVID-19 samples from acute and convalescent phases originated in the United States, Italy and Spain. The cDNA or gDNA used as material had been derived from T cells, B-cell-depleted T cells, or PBMCs.

As originally analysed: Using reference gene primer amplification, nucleated cell counts were estimated. The repertoire was sequenced with immunoSEQ multiplex PCR; TCRdb's copy has only in-frame clones and lacks some. The DNA gave D and trimming, while V, J and clone size come from that table. Here the sample spans approximately 210,000 clones, around four fifths being singletons. V was trimmed by 6 bases and J by 11 bases, leaving 11 bases between them. The CDR3 covers 12 residues. The V gene's germline CDR1 is SNHLY and CDR2 FYNNEI. The chain combines TRBV2 with TRBJ1-6, with a tentative D call TRBD1 (5 bases). The specimen was peripheral blood. This clonotype originated in a woman between 50 and 59 years old with acute or convalescent COVID-19. CDR3 DNA: TGTGCCAGCAGACCCGACAGAACACCCCTCCACTTT. Its protein is CASRPDRTPLHF.